Each of the 23 T cell receptor beta chains below was sequenced from the same sample in a study of T cells after somatic rescue of genetic block. Generated by immunoSEQ multiplex PCR, the TCRdb table keeps only in-frame clones and is missing some. The sample records 110,000 or so clones, about nine tenths being singletons. Sequenced: peripheral blood mononuclear cells (PBMCs). Every receptor here comes from a woman younger than 35.

This clone was picked up a small number of times. This chain joins TRBV23-1 and TRBJ1-2; D not certain. TRBV23-1 is placed among ORFs of uncertain function. This CDR3 has 10 amino acids. V was cut by 11 bases and J by 8 bases, with 12 bases left in between. This CDR3 is CAGWGDGYTF. The CDR3 DNA sequence: TGCGCCGGATGGGGTGACGGCTACACCTTC.

This sequence joins TRBV19 and TRBJ1-5, with 9 bases matching TRBD1. The CDR3 covers 14 residues. Unmatched junction bases numbered 6, after V lost 7 bases and J lost 5 bases. Germline CDR1 reads LNHDA; CDR2 reads SQIVND (reference sequence). In nucleotides, the CDR3 is TGTGCCAGTACCGAGGACAGGGGCGATCAGCCCCAGCATTTT. Its protein product is CASTEDRGDQPQHF.

V gene TRBV7-8 combines with J gene TRBJ1-1; weak D call: TRBD1 (5 bases). The V gene lost 3 bases and the J gene lost 1 base, with 15 bases spanning the gap. The germline CDR1 and CDR2 sequences are SGHVS and FQNEAQ. This CDR3 region has 16 residues. DNA of the CDR3: TGTGCCAGCAGCTTCCCCGGGGGTCGCGCGAACACTGAAGCTTTCTTT. It codes for CASSFPGGRANTEAFF.

This chain connects TRBV4-2 to TRBJ2-3; D gene unclear. The germline V gene has CDR1 LGHNA and CDR2 YNFKEQ. There are 13 residues in the CDR3. Trimming cost V 1 base and J 4 bases, with 6 bases left between them. CDR3 residues: CASSQGLADTQYF. The CDR3 DNA sequence: TGTGCCAGCAGCCAAGGCCTGGCAGATACGCAGTATTTT.

V is TRBV11-3 and J is TRBJ2-2; D ambiguous. This CDR3 has 13 residues. Germline V lookup: CDR1 SGHNT, CDR2 YENEEA. V was shortened by 1 base and J by 5 bases, with 5 bases between the two germline ends. CDR3 loop: CASSLVRTGELFF. The CDR3 DNA follows: TGTGCCAGCAGCTTAGTGCGGACCGGGGAGCTGTTTTTT.

This chain joins TRBV2 and TRBJ2-2; no clear D. V lost 3 bases, J lost 2 bases, and 10 bases lay in between. This CDR3 is built from 15 residues. Germline assignment: CDR1 SNHLY and CDR2 FYNNEI. The CDR3 is CASSDGSFNTGELFF. CDR3 coding DNA: TGTGCCAGCAGTGATGGAAGTTTTAACACCGGGGAGCTGTTTTTT.

The gene calls are TRBV11-2 and TRBJ1-4; D ambiguous. With 1 base removed from V and 7 bases from J, the gap between germline ends came to 7 bases. From germline, CDR1 is SGHAT and CDR2 FQNNGV. This CDR3 is 13 amino acids long. For the CDR3, the DNA is TGTGCCAGCAGCTTAGTTTTGGGTGAAAAACTGTTTTTT. Its protein product is CASSLVLGEKLFF.

J is TRBJ2-4 and V is TRBV19; 9 bases agree with TRBD2. The CDR3 consists of 20 residues. V shed 1 base and J 6 bases; nucleotides not matched to a gene: 19. Germline V gene data show CDR1 as LNHDA and CDR2 as SQIVND (reference sequence). The DNA of the CDR3 is TGTGCCAGTAGTATAGTGGCGACAGGGAATGTGGCGGGAGGGGGAAACATTCAGTACTTC. This translates into CASSIVATGNVAGGGNIQYF.

This clone turned up a few times. The chain carries TRBV6-5 and TRBJ1-6; perhaps TRBD1 as D (5 bases). The CDR3 totals 14 residues. Trimming took off 8 bases at V and 7 bases at J, with 15 bases between the two ends. Germline assignment: CDR1 MNHEY and CDR2 SVGAGI. The CDR3: CASSTGTENSPLHF. CDR3 in DNA: TGTGCCAGCTCCACCGGGACGGAGAATTCACCCCTCCACTTT.

The gene calls are TRBV7-8 and TRBJ2-7, with 9 bases fitting TRBD2. The trim removed 0 bases at V and 2 bases at J, leaving 2 bases unmatched. Per the germline V gene, CDR1 is SGHVS and CDR2 is FQNEAQ. The CDR3 is 15 residues long. DNA for the CDR3: TGTGCCAGCAGCTTAGCAGCGGGGGGCACCTACGAGCAGTACTTC. As protein: CASSLAAGGTYEQYF.

The V and J genes are TRBV4-3 and TRBJ1-1; TRBD1 might be the D (5 bases). The V gene lost 1 base and the J gene lost 0 bases, with 9 bases spanning the gap. The length of the CDR3 is 15 residues. The germline V gene encodes CDR1 LGHNA and CDR2 YSLEER. This CDR3 reads CASSQGGGLNTEAFF. The CDR3 nucleotides read TGCGCCAGCAGCCAAGGGGGCGGTTTGAACACTGAAGCTTTCTTT.

This sequence joins TRBV5-5 and TRBJ1-5; 7 bases fit TRBD1. Germline trimming cut 3 bases from V and 3 bases from J; bases unmatched to any gene: 9. This CDR3 region has 16 residues. Germline values: CDR1 SGHKS, CDR2 YYEKEE (reference sequence). The CDR3 DNA reads as TGTGCCAGCAGCTCCGGGACAGCAGGTATCAATCAGCCCCAGCATTTT. Residues: CASSSGTAGINQPQHF.

This chain connects TRBV6-6 to TRBJ2-7; D is ambiguous. Germline-derived CDR1 and CDR2 are MNHNY and SVGAGI (reference sequence). Trimming cost V 8 bases and J 2 bases, with 7 bases left between them. This CDR3 spans 11 amino acids. The DNA of the CDR3 is TGTGCCAGCTCCCGGCCCTACGAGCAGTACTTC. Its protein is CASSRPYEQYF.

This clone was seen only once. The chain combines TRBV30 with TRBJ1-5; D is ambiguous. CDR1 GTSNPN and CDR2 SVGIG come from the germline V gene (reference sequence). CDR3 length: 13 residues. V dropped 0 bases and J dropped 4 bases, with 7 bases sitting between them. CDR3 DNA sequence: TGTGCCTGGAGTGTTAAGAGTAATCAGCCCCAGCATTTT. The encoded protein is CAWSVKSNQPQHF.

The chain is built from TRBV11-2 and TRBJ2-7; TRBD2 aligns across 8 bases. The V gene end was trimmed by 5 bases and the J gene end by 2 bases; junction bases not matched to a gene: 8. Germline CDR1 and CDR2: SGHAT and FQNNGV. This CDR3 spans 15 amino acids. The CDR3: CASSPPRRGAYEQYF. DNA for the CDR3: TGTGCCAGCAGCCCCCCCAGGCGGGGGGCCTACGAGCAGTACTTC.

V gene TRBV6-9 combines with J gene TRBJ1-5; the match to TRBD1 covers 11 bases. This CDR3 spans 19 amino acids. Germline CDR1 is MNHGY and CDR2 is SVAAGI. Germline trimming cut 6 bases from V and 2 bases from J; bases unmatched to any gene: 15. Written as DNA, the CDR3 is TGTGCCAGCAGCCTTATCACCGGGACAGGGGGTATGCGCAATCAGCCCCAGCATTTT. Protein product: CASSLITGTGGMRNQPQHF.

This sequence joins TRBV4-1 and TRBJ1-2, with D hard to call. From germline, CDR1 is MGHRA and CDR2 YSYEKL. This CDR3 spans 11 amino acids. V dropped 0 bases and J dropped 8 bases, with 4 bases sitting between them. The CDR3 loop reads CASSQEGGYTF. As DNA, the CDR3 is TGCGCCAGCAGCCAAGAGGGGGGCTACACCTTC.

The V gene is TRBV10-3, the J gene TRBJ1-2, with 8 bases identical to TRBD1. This CDR3 has 13 amino acids. V was clipped by 11 bases and J by 5 bases; unmatched bases: 10. Germline-derived CDR1 and CDR2 are ENHRY and SYGVKD. The CDR3 sequence: CALLGQGGYGYTF. CDR3 DNA sequence: TGTGCCCTCCTAGGACAGGGAGGATATGGCTACACCTTC.

This sequence joins TRBV7-8 and TRBJ2-7; the D gene is possibly TRBD1 (6 bases). Between the trimmed V and J ends, which lost 2 bases and 5 bases, there was a span of 19 bases. The CDR3 is 16 residues long. The germline V gene has CDR1 SGHVS and CDR2 FQNEAQ. The CDR3 bases are TGTGCCAGCAGCTTACAGACTCAGGGGAACCAGGACGAGCAGTACTTC. Protein sequence: CASSLQTQGNQDEQYF.

The gene calls are TRBV20-1 and TRBJ1-1; D is ambiguous. CDR3 size: 11 residues. Germline CDR1 DFQATT, CDR2 SNEGSKA (reference sequence). The ends were cut back, 6 bases at V and 8 bases at J, with 13 bases in the middle. CDR3 coding DNA: TGCAGTGCAAACAGAGGCCGGGAAGCTTTCTTT. It encodes CSANRGREAFF.

The rearrangement links TRBV18 to TRBJ2-7, with 7 bases that match TRBD2. J gave up 0 bases and V 2 bases, and 10 bases lay outside the gene matches. Germline V gives CDR1 KGHSH, CDR2 LQKENI. The CDR3 is made up of 17 amino acids. The CDR3: CASSPFGLAESSYEQYF. CDR3 nucleotides: TGTGCCAGCTCACCATTCGGTCTAGCGGAAAGCTCCTACGAGCAGTACTTC.

The V gene is TRBV27, the J gene TRBJ2-3; a possible D gene is TRBD2 (5 bases). Trimming left V 11 bases short and J 2 bases short, with 20 bases between. The CDR3 covers 15 residues. The germline CDR1 and CDR2 sequences are MNHEY and SMNVEV (reference sequence). As DNA, the CDR3 is TGTGCCTCAGCAACCGAGGGCCGCTCCACAGATACGCAGTATTTT. Its protein product is CASATEGRSTDTQYF.

The chain recombines TRBV14 with TRBJ2-1; D call uncertain. CDR1 and CDR2 from the germline V gene are SGHDN and FVKESK. Trimming took off 2 bases at V and 11 bases at J, with 7 bases between the two ends. This CDR3 region has 11 residues. The CDR3 nucleotides read TGTGCCAGCAGCCAACGACAACAGCAGTTCTTC. Its protein product is CASSQRQQQFF.